The clone carrying this TCR beta chain was detected ten times or more. Its cognate antigen is unknown. There are 14 residues in the CDR3. V lost 5 bases and J 3 bases, leaving 14 bases between the germline ends. Germline V gene data show CDR1 as SGHAT and CDR2 as FQDESV (reference sequence). Building of the TCR beta libraries involved iRepertoire HTBI primers and Arm-PCR of CDR3 regions. TCRdb re-derived calls from the multiplex PCR reads in MiXCR, one entry per CDR3 protein. The sample includes about 320,000 distinct CDR3 sequences, 18% of them seen just once. This record belongs to a study of regulatory T cells in long-lasting Graves disease. Time point meaning: newly diagnosed GD, antithyroid drugs for less than 3 months. Extracted PBMC RNA gave rise to the TCR library. General study results and limits: The persistent group shared 2,741 public clonotypes, more than the 966 shared by new patients.

The gene calls are TRBV11-1 and TRBJ2-7; a weak D match, TRBD1 (6 bases). The sequence derives from a female donor with Graves disease. The sample was peripheral blood mononuclear cells (PBMCs), taken at new diagnosis, from a patient treated with antithyroid drugs. The DNA of the CDR3 is TGTGCCAGCAGCCACCGGGACAATTACTACGAGCAGTACTTC. This translates into CASSHRDNYYEQYF.